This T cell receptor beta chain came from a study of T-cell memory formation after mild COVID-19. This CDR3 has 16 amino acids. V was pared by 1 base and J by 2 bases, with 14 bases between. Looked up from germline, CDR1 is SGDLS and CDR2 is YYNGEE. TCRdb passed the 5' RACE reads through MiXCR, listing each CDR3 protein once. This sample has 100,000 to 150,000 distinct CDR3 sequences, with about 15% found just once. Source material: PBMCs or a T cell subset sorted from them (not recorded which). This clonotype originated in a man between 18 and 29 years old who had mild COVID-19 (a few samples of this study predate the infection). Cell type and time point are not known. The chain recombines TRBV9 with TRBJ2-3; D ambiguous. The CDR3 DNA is TGTGCCAGCAGCGTAAATTCTGCGGTGTCCACAGATACGCAGTATTTT. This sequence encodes CASSVNSAVSTDTQYF. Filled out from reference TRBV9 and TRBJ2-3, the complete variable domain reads DSGVTQTPKHLITATGQRVTLRCSPRSGDLSVYWYQQSLDQGLQFLIQYYNGEERAKGNILERFSAQQFPDLHSELNLSSLELGDSALYFCASSVNSAVSTDTQYFGPGTRLTVL.